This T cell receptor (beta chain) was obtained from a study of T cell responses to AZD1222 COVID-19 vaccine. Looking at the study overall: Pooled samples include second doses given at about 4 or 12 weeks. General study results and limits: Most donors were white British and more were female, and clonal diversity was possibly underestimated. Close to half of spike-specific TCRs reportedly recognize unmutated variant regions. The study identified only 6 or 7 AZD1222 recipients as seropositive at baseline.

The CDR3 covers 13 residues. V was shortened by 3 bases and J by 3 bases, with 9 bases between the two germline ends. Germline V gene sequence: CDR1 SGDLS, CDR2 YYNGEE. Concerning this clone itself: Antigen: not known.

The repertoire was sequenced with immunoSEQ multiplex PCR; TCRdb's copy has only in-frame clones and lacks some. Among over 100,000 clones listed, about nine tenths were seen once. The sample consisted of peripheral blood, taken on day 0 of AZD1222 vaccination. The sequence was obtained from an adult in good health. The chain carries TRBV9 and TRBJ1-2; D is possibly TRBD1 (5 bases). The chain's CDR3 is CASSATVDYGYTF. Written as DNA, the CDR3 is TGTGCCAGCAGCGCGACAGTGGACTATGGCTACACCTTC.